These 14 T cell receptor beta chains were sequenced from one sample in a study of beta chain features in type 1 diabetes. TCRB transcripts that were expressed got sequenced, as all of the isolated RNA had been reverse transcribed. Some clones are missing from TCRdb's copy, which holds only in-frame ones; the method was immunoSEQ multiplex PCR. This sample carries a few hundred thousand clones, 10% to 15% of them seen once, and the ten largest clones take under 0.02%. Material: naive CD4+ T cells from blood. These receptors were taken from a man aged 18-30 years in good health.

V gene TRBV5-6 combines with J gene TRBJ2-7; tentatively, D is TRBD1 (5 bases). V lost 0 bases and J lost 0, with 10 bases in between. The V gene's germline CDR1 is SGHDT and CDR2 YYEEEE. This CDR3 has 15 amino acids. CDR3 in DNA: TGTGCCAGCAGCTTGGCCAGGCAGGGCTCCTACGAGCAGTACTTC. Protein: CASSLARQGSYEQYF. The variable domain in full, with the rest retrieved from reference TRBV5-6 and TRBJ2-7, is DAGVTQSPTHLIKTRGQQVTLRCSPKSGHDTVSWYQQALGQGPQFIFQYYEEEERQRGNFPDRFSGHQFPNYSSELNVNALLLGDSALYLCASSLARQGSYEQYFGPGTRLTVT.

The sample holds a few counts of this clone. The CDR3 region is CASSQLGIAGAAGELFF. The CDR3 bases are TGCGCCAGCAGCCAGCTGGGGATAGCGGGAGCGGCTGGGGAGCTGTTTTTT. V gene TRBV4-3 combines with J gene TRBJ2-2, with TRBD2 matching over 9 bases. Germline-derived CDR1 and CDR2 are LGHNA and YSLEER. There are 17 residues in the CDR3. V shed 3 bases and J 8 bases; nucleotides not matched to a gene: 13.

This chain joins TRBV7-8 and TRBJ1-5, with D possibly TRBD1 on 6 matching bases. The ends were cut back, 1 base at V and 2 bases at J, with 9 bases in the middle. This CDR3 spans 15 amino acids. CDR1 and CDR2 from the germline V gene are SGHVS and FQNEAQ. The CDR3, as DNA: TGTGCCAGCAGCTTAGTGGGGGCGGGCAATCAGCCCCAGCATTTT. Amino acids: CASSLVGAGNQPQHF.

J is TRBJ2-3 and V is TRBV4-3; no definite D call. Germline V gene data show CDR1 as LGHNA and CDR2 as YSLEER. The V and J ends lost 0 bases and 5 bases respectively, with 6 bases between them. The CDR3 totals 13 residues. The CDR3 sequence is CASSQDLGDTQYF. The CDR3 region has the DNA TGCGCCAGCAGCCAAGATCTCGGAGATACGCAGTATTTT.

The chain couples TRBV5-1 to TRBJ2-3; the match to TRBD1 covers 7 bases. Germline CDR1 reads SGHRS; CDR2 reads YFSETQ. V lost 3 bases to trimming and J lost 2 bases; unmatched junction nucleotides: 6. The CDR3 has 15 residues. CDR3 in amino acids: CASSYQTGTTDTQYF. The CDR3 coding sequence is TGCGCCAGCAGCTACCAGACAGGGACCACAGATACGCAGTATTTT.

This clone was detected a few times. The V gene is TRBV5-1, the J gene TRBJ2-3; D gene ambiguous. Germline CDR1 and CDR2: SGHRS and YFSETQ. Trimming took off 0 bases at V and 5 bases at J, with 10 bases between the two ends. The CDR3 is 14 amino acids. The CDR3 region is CASSLAALRDTQYF. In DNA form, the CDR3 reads TGCGCCAGCAGCTTGGCCGCCCTGAGAGATACGCAGTATTTT.

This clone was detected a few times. The CDR3 bases are TGTGCCAGCTCACCGTTCATATCCGTCGGGAACTCCTACAATGAGCAGTTCTTC. It encodes CASSPFISVGNSYNEQFF. The chain combines TRBV18 with TRBJ2-1, with D perhaps matching TRBD2 (5 bases). Germline V gives CDR1 KGHSH, CDR2 LQKENI. The CDR3 runs 18 residues. Trimming took off 3 bases at V and 0 bases at J, with 18 bases between the two ends.

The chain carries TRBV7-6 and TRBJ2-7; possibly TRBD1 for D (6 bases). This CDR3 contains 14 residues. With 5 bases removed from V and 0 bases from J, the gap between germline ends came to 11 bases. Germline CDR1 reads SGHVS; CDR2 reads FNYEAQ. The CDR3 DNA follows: TGTGCCAGCAGCCCCGGACAGAGCTCCTACGAGCAGTACTTC. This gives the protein CASSPGQSSYEQYF.

CDR3 DNA: TGTGCCAGCAGATCTACCGGGACAGTTTATGGCTACACCTTC. Protein: CASRSTGTVYGYTF. The chain uses TRBV6-1 and TRBJ1-2; 7 bases align to TRBD1. Germline V gene data show CDR1 as MNHNS and CDR2 as SASEGT. The CDR3 length is 14 residues. V dropped 6 bases and J dropped 5; count of bases not matched to a gene: 9.

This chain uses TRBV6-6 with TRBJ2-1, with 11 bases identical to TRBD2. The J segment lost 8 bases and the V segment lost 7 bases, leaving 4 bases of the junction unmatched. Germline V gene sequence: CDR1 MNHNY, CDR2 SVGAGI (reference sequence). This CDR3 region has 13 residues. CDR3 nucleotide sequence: TGTGCCAGCACTAGCGGGGGGCGGGATGAGCAGTTCTTC. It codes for CASTSGGRDEQFF.

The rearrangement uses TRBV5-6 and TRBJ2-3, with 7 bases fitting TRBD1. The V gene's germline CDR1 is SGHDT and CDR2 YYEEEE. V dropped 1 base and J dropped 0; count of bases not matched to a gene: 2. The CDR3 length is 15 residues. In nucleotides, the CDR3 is TGTGCCAGCAGCTTGTCACAGGGGAGCACAGATACGCAGTATTTT. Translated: CASSLSQGSTDTQYF.

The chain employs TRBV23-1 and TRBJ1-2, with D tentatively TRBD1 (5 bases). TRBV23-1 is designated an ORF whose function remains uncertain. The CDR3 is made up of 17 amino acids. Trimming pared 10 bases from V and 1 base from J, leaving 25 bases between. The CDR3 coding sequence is TGCGCCACCGCTTTTCCCCCCCGACTGGACAATAACTATGGCTACACCTTC. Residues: CATAFPPRLDNNYGYTF.

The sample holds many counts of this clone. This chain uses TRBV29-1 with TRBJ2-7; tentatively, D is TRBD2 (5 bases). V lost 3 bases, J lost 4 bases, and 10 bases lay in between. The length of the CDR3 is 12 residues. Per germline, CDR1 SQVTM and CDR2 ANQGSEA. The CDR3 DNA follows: TGCAGCGTTGAGAATGGCGGGTACGAGCAGTACTTC. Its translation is CSVENGGYEQYF.

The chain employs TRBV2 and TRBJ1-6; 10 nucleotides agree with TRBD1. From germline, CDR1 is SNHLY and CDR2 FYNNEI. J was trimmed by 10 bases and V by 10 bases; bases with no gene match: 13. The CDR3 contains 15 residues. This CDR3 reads CATGTGVTSNSPLHF. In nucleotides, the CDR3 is TGTGCCACAGGGACAGGGGTCACAAGCAACTCACCCCTCCACTTT.